Presented here are 5 T cell receptor beta chains from one specimen sequenced in a study of CD4 T cells in relation to SARS-CoV-2 and coronaviruses. CD4+ T cells from unexposed donors were obtained before the COVID-19 pandemic (2011-2018). Isolation of CD4+ T cells took place after about 10 days in culture. No antigen has been assigned to these receptors. The table came from immunoSEQ multiplex PCR; TCRdb's copy has only in-frame clones and leaves some out. Of approximately 18,000 clones detected, over 80% appear once; the ten largest clones hold 30% to 35%. The specimen was CD4+ T cells from PBMCs, cultured in vitro. These receptor sequences come from a human donor in good health.

V usage is TRBV6-6 and J usage is TRBJ2-7; tentatively, D is TRBD1 (6 bases). The V gene lost 2 bases and the J gene lost 1 base, with 15 bases spanning the gap. From germline, CDR1 is MNHNY and CDR2 SVGAGI (reference sequence). This CDR3 has 16 residues. In DNA form, the CDR3 reads TGTGCCAGCAGTTACATTGGGGACATGGCTTCCTACGAGCAGTACTTC. Translated: CASSYIGDMASYEQYF.

This sequence joins TRBV5-1 and TRBJ2-7; D may match TRBD1 or TRBD2 (5 bases each). V lost 4 bases and J lost 6, with 20 bases in between. CDR1 is SGHRS, CDR2 YFSETQ, per germline. This CDR3 region has 15 residues. The CDR3 DNA reads as TGCGCCAGCAGCGAAACCCAGGGAGAAGCCCCCGAGCAGTACTTC. Translation gives CASSETQGEAPEQYF.

The chain combines TRBV5-1 with TRBJ1-1; 11 bases map to TRBD1. The CDR3 has 17 residues. Germline CDR1 reads SGHRS; CDR2 reads YFSETQ. Unmatched junction bases numbered 9, after V lost 4 bases and J lost 1 base. Here the CDR3 reads CASSLRGQGAGNTEAFF. The DNA for the CDR3 is TGCGCCAGCAGCCTCCGAGGACAGGGGGCTGGGAACACTGAAGCTTTCTTT.

The chain is built from TRBV5-6 and TRBJ2-5, with TRBD2 as a possible D gene (6 bases). The CDR3 length is 14 residues. In germline, CDR1 is SGHDT, CDR2 YYEEEE. V lost 4 bases to trimming and J lost 5 bases, with 15 bases between them. The CDR3 bases are TGTGCCAGCAGCCACCGGGGCGCGGGGGAGACCCAGTACTTC. Encoded protein: CASSHRGAGETQYF.

The chain combines TRBV2 with TRBJ1-5; 10 nucleotides line up with TRBD1. The CDR3 has 15 amino acids. The V gene's germline CDR1 is SNHLY and CDR2 FYNNEI. V was pared by 6 bases and J by 2 bases, with 4 bases of the junction left unmatched. The CDR3, as DNA: TGTGCCAGCAGCGCTGGGACAGGGGGCAATCAGCCCCAGCATTTT. Translating it yields CASSAGTGGNQPQHF.